What follows are 12 T cell receptor beta chains derived from one specimen sequenced in a study of T-cell memory formation after mild COVID-19. MiXCR, applied by TCRdb to the 5' RACE reads, yields one record per CDR3 protein. The top ten clones hold 1.2% of a sample with some 54,000 distinct CDR3 sequences, roughly 9.5% of them seen once. The sample comprised PBMCs or a T cell subset sorted from them (not recorded which). These receptors were taken from a man between 18 and 29 years old who had mild COVID-19 (a few samples of this study predate the infection). Cell type and time point are not known.

This sequence joins TRBV4-2 and TRBJ1-6; no clear D gene. The CDR3 covers 14 residues. Germline V CDR1 and CDR2: LGHNA, YNFKEQ. The germline V and J ends were trimmed by 2 bases and 8 bases, with 10 bases remaining between them. The CDR3 DNA sequence: TGTGCCAGCAGCCAACATATTGGGGATTCACCCCTCCACTTT. The encoded protein is CASSQHIGDSPLHF.

Note on this clonotype: A much larger clone differs by one base, so this may be a read error. The chain employs TRBV5-1 and TRBJ2-2, with TRBD2 matching over 9 bases. This CDR3 has 14 amino acids. Trimming cost V 3 bases and J 4 bases; bases outside gene matches: 1. Germline CDR1 SGHRS, CDR2 YFSETQ. The CDR3 here is CASSSGLATGELFF. CDR3 bases: TGCGCCAGCAGCTCGGGACTAGCCACCGGGGAGCTGTTTTTT. Combining the CDR3 with reference TRBV5-1 and TRBJ2-2 gives the whole variable domain KAGVTQTPRYLIKTRGQQVTLSCSPISGHRSVSWYQQTPGQGLQFLFEYFSETQRNKGNFPGRFSGRQFSNSRSEMNVSTLELGDSALYLCASSSGLATGELFFGEGSRLTVL.

This clonotype was picked up a small number of times. The chain recombines TRBV18 with TRBJ1-1, with a weak D call TRBD1 (6 bases). CDR3 length equals 13 residues. V gave up 8 bases and J gave up 3 bases, with 13 bases separating them. Germline V gene lookup returns CDR1 KGHSH and CDR2 LQKENI. CDR3 DNA sequence: TGTGCCAGCATCCAGGGGTCCCACACTGAAGCTTTCTTT. Translating gives CASIQGSHTEAFF.

The table lists this clonotype with a few counts. The chain uses TRBV12-5 and TRBJ2-1; 10 bases map to TRBD1. The CDR3 sequence is 15 residues long. CDR1 and CDR2 (germline): LGHNT, FRNRAP. Trimming removed 5 bases from V and 7 bases from J; junction bases left unmatched: 8. The CDR3 loop is CASGTRDRGINEQFF. The CDR3 region has the DNA TGTGCTAGTGGTACCCGGGACAGGGGAATTAATGAGCAGTTCTTC.

The rearrangement uses TRBV11-3 and TRBJ2-3; TRBD2 might be the D (6 bases). The CDR3 sequence is 13 residues long. CDR1 is SGHNT and CDR2 is YENEEA in the germline V gene. V was shortened by 4 bases and J by 8 bases, with 13 bases between the two germline ends. CDR3 protein: CASSSEGGGTQYF. The CDR3 DNA reads TGTGCCAGCAGCTCGGAGGGAGGCGGTACGCAGTATTTT.

This clonotype was seen a handful of times. The chain employs TRBV4-1 and TRBJ2-3; D is ambiguous. Germline CDR1 MGHRA, CDR2 YSYEKL. This CDR3 is built from 15 residues. Trimming took 1 base from V and 4 from J, leaving 12 bases between them. The CDR3 is CASSQAGVWADTQYF. The DNA of the CDR3 is TGCGCCAGCAGCCAAGCAGGAGTATGGGCAGATACGCAGTATTTT.

This clonotype showed up just a few times. J is TRBJ2-5 and V is TRBV12-3 or TRBV12-4; D is undetermined. Trimming shortened V by 7 bases and J by 5 bases, and 17 bases separated the two germline ends. The length of the CDR3 is 14 residues. Written as DNA, the CDR3 is TGTGCCAGCACCCTTTCGAACTTTCTGGAGACCCAGTACTTC. Its translation: CASTLSNFLETQYF.

In this sample, this clonotype turned up a few times. The chain uses TRBV20-1 and TRBJ2-1; possible D gene TRBD2, 5 bases. CDR1 is DFQATT, CDR2 SNEGSKA, per germline (reference sequence). The germline V and J ends were trimmed by 0 bases and 7 bases, with 16 bases remaining between them. This CDR3 has 15 amino acids. CDR3 loop: CSARDPRTVGNEQFF. The CDR3 region has the DNA TGCAGTGCTAGAGATCCGCGGACTGTGGGTAATGAGCAGTTCTTC.

This clonotype appeared a few times. The rearrangement uses TRBV5-1 and TRBJ1-5; 7 bases map to TRBD1. The CDR3 spans 16 residues. CDR1 and CDR2 from the germline V gene are SGHRS and YFSETQ. The V and J ends lost 5 bases and 6 bases, in that order; junction bases with no gene match: 14. CDR3 region: CASRPGPRGEGQPQHF. The CDR3 DNA reads as TGCGCCAGCAGACCAGGGCCCAGGGGGGAAGGTCAGCCCCAGCATTTT.

The gene calls are TRBV12-3 or TRBV12-4 and TRBJ1-4; tentatively, D is TRBD1 (5 bases). Trimming removed 6 bases at V and 3 bases at J, with 14 bases between. The CDR3 runs 15 residues. CDR3 sequence: CASRRSRDANEKLFF. In DNA form, the CDR3 reads TGTGCCAGCAGGCGGTCTCGGGACGCTAATGAAAAACTGTTTTTT.

This clonotype was counted at least ten times. The V and J genes are TRBV29-1 and TRBJ2-3; D call uncertain. CDR1 is SQVTM, CDR2 ANQGSEA, per germline. With 5 bases removed from V and 0 bases from J, the gap between germline ends came to 6 bases. The CDR3 is 12 residues long. The CDR3 sequence: CSVSDSTDTQYF. The CDR3 DNA follows: TGCAGCGTTTCGGACAGCACAGATACGCAGTATTTT.

In this sample, this clonotype turned up many times. The rearrangement joins TRBV4-2 to TRBJ2-7, with D possibly TRBD1 on 5 matching bases. The V end was cut by 3 bases, the J end by 6 bases, with 15 bases between. The V gene's germline CDR1 is LGHNA and CDR2 YNFKEQ. The CDR3 runs to 14 residues. CDR3: CASSQSWGLGEQYF. CDR3 DNA sequence: TGTGCCAGCAGCCAGTCCTGGGGCTTGGGCGAGCAGTACTTC.